Each of the 21 T cell receptor beta chains below was sequenced from the same sample in a study of cytomegalovirus exposure and HLA in healthy donors. The table came from immunoSEQ multiplex PCR; TCRdb's copy has only in-frame clones and leaves some out. The sample holds fewer than 200,000 clones, under 90% seen once. Input material: PBMCs. The receptors originated from a woman under 30 in good health and CMV-seropositive.

This chain connects TRBV6-6 to TRBJ2-7, with TRBD2 identical over 11 bases. V shed 2 bases, J shed 3 bases, and the junction held 6 bases outside the gene matches. Germline V gives CDR1 MNHNY, CDR2 SVGAGI (reference sequence). The CDR3 consists of 16 residues. CDR3: CASSYHSSGRNYEQYF. The CDR3 DNA sequence: TGTGCCAGCAGTTACCACTCTAGCGGGAGGAACTACGAGCAGTACTTC.

The chain employs TRBV5-1 and TRBJ2-7, with D tentatively TRBD1 (5 bases). V lost 1 base to trimming and J lost 1 base, with 9 bases between them. From germline, CDR1 is SGHRS and CDR2 YFSETQ. The CDR3 extends over 14 amino acids. The CDR3 DNA reads as TGCGCCAGCAGCTTGAGGACATCGTCCTACGAGCAGTACTTC. Translated: CASSLRTSSYEQYF.

The genes are TRBV6-1 and TRBJ2-5; 7 bases align to TRBD2. Germline V gene lookup returns CDR1 MNHNS and CDR2 SASEGT. The CDR3 has 14 residues. The V gene end was trimmed by 3 bases and the J gene end by 4 bases; junction bases not matched to a gene: 5. The CDR3, as DNA: TGTGCCAGCAGTGAGGGGAGGGGCTCAGAGACCCAGTACTTC. This encodes CASSEGRGSETQYF.

This clone has a handful of counts. CDR3 sequence reads: CSVQRQSGGYTF. The CDR3 bases are TGCAGCGTCCAGCGACAGTCCGGCGGCTACACCTTC. The chain has TRBV29-1 and TRBJ1-2; D perhaps matches TRBD1 (5 bases). CDR3 size: 12 residues. Germline CDR1 is SQVTM and CDR2 is ANQGSEA. Trimming took off 6 bases at V and 8 bases at J, with 16 bases between the two ends. The whole variable domain, remainder taken from reference TRBV29-1 and TRBJ1-2, is SAVISQKPSRDICQRGTSLTIQCQVDSQVTMMFWYRQQPGQSLTLIATANQGSEATYESGFVIDKFPISRPNLTFSTLTVSNMSPEDSSIYLCSVQRQSGGYTFGSGTRLTVV.

The rearrangement uses TRBV7-9 and TRBJ2-7, with TRBD1 identical over 8 bases. V lost 5 bases and J lost 3; bases outside the gene matches: 6. Germline V gene data show CDR1 as SEHNR and CDR2 as FQNEAQ (reference sequence). The length of the CDR3 is 14 residues. CDR3 nucleotides: TGTGCCAGCAGCGTGGGACAGGTTTACTACGAGCAGTACTTC. Translation: CASSVGQVYYEQYF.

Only one count was recorded for this clone. J is TRBJ1-1 and V is TRBV5-6; D gene uncertain. Between the trimmed V and J ends, which lost 2 bases and 6 bases, there was a span of 14 bases. The CDR3 runs to 14 residues. Germline CDR1 SGHDT, CDR2 YYEEEE. This CDR3 is CASSFEEGMSEAFF. In DNA form, the CDR3 reads TGTGCCAGCAGCTTCGAGGAGGGAATGTCTGAAGCTTTCTTT.

This chain links TRBV7-3 with TRBJ2-1, with D maybe TRBD2 (6 bases). Trimming took 1 base from V and 6 from J, leaving 10 bases between them. Germline V gene sequence: CDR1 SGHTA, CDR2 FQGTGA. This CDR3 has 14 amino acids. CDR3 DNA sequence: TGTGCCAGCAGCTTAAGCGGGATAGGCAATGAGCAGTTCTTC. Protein: CASSLSGIGNEQFF.

The chain is built from TRBV2 and TRBJ2-2, with D possibly matching TRBD2 (5 bases). The V gene lost 5 bases and the J gene lost 3 bases, with 7 bases spanning the gap. This CDR3 has 13 residues. Germline CDR1 is SNHLY and CDR2 is FYNNEI. The CDR3 nucleotides are TGTGCCAGCAGTCTAGCTCACACCGGGGAGCTGTTTTTT. Its translation is CASSLAHTGELFF.

The rearrangement links TRBV9 to TRBJ1-1; D not resolved. CDR3 length: 15 residues. Per germline, CDR1 SGDLS and CDR2 YYNGEE. The germline V and J ends were trimmed by 3 bases and 0 bases, with 12 bases remaining between them. The CDR3 DNA is TGTGCCAGCAGCGAACGATATAGTATGAACACTGAAGCTTTCTTT. Translating gives CASSERYSMNTEAFF.

This clone was found a few times. The chain is built from TRBV2 and TRBJ2-5, with 7 bases that match TRBD2. The CDR3 covers 13 residues. From germline, CDR1 is SNHLY and CDR2 FYNNEI. Trimming removed 6 bases from V and 10 bases from J; junction bases left unmatched: 11. CDR3 in amino acids: CASRTSPVVLQYF. The CDR3 DNA reads TGTGCCAGCAGGACTAGCCCAGTAGTGCTCCAGTACTTC.

The V call is TRBV14, the J call TRBJ2-7; 8 positions agree with TRBD1. The V segment lost 2 bases and the J segment 11 bases; nucleotides outside the gene matches: 8. From germline, CDR1 is SGHDN and CDR2 FVKESK. This CDR3 has 13 residues. The CDR3 here is CASSQKDRAGKYF. CDR3 sequence (DNA): TGTGCCAGCAGCCAAAAGGACAGGGCTGGGAAGTACTTC.

The V and J genes are TRBV11-3 and TRBJ1-1, with D possibly matching TRBD1 (6 bases). CDR3 length: 14 amino acids. Per the germline V gene, CDR1 is SGHNT and CDR2 is YENEEA. Between the trimmed V and J ends, which lost 3 bases and 5 bases, there was a span of 13 bases. This CDR3 reads CASSFTTGRTEAFF. The CDR3 nucleotides read TGTGCCAGCAGCTTCACGACAGGCCGAACTGAAGCTTTCTTT.

The CDR3 loop reads CASTLDRDNEQFF. The CDR3 DNA reads TGTGCCAGCACCCTCGACAGAGACAATGAGCAGTTCTTC. The chain carries TRBV2 and TRBJ2-1, with a tentative D call TRBD1 (5 bases). V gave up 7 bases and J gave up 5 bases, with 12 bases separating them. Germline-derived CDR1 and CDR2 are SNHLY and FYNNEI. This CDR3 is built from 13 residues.

This clone was observed a single time. The chain joins TRBV27 to TRBJ2-7; TRBD2 matches 11 bases. The germline gives CDR1 MNHEY, CDR2 SMNVEV (reference sequence). Trimming at V came to 8 bases and at J to 4 bases, leaving 10 bases not matched to a gene. The CDR3 contains 15 residues. The CDR3 here is CASGKTSGIGYEQYF. The CDR3 DNA is TGTGCCAGCGGCAAGACTAGCGGGATTGGTTACGAGCAGTACTTC.

The V call is TRBV6-5, the J call TRBJ1-1; no firm D call. The CDR3 length is 12 residues. The germline V gene has CDR1 MNHEY and CDR2 SVGAGI. Trimming cost V 0 bases and J 7 bases, with 6 bases left between them. The CDR3: CASSYSPDEAFF. Here the CDR3 DNA reads TGTGCCAGCAGTTACTCCCCAGATGAAGCTTTCTTT.

This chain connects TRBV6-4 to TRBJ2-1; 8 nucleotides line up with TRBD2. The CDR3 spans 17 residues. Looked up from germline, CDR1 is MRHNA and CDR2 is SNTAGT. V gave up 2 bases and J gave up 1 base; unmatched junction bases: 7. The CDR3 spells CASSDGAGGGSYNEQFF. The CDR3 DNA reads TGTGCCAGCAGTGACGGGGCGGGAGGAGGGTCCTACAATGAGCAGTTCTTC.

J is TRBJ1-1 and V is TRBV7-8; no clear D gene. The V end was cut by 5 bases, the J end by 5 bases, with 12 bases between. Germline assignment: CDR1 SGHVS and CDR2 FQNEAQ. The CDR3 is 13 amino acids. CDR3 nucleotides: TGTGCCAGCAGCACCCGACTGGAAACTGAAGCTTTCTTT. The encoded protein is CASSTRLETEAFF.

This clone was observed a single time. The rearrangement uses TRBV7-9 and TRBJ2-7; 7 bases line up with TRBD1. CDR1 and CDR2 (germline): SEHNR, FQNEAQ (reference sequence). V shed 0 bases and J 1 base; nucleotides not matched to a gene: 12. The CDR3 runs to 18 residues. The CDR3 coding sequence is TGTGCCAGCAGCTTAGCGCGGAGTGAGGGGGCACCTTCCTACGAGCAGTACTTC. Its protein is CASSLARSEGAPSYEQYF.

Only one count was recorded for this clone. This chain connects TRBV28 to TRBJ2-7, with a possible D match to TRBD2 (6 bases). V gave up 7 bases and J gave up 1 base, with 14 bases separating them. The CDR3 spans 14 residues. Germline-derived CDR1 and CDR2 are MDHEN and SYDVKM. CDR3 sequence reads: CASTVSGSSYEQYF. The CDR3, as DNA: TGTGCCAGCACTGTCAGCGGGTCATCCTACGAGCAGTACTTC.

This clone has only one observation. The J gene is TRBJ2-7, the V gene TRBV9; D is perhaps TRBD2 (6 bases). Per germline, CDR1 SGDLS and CDR2 YYNGEE. The V end lost 3 bases, the J end lost 4 bases, and 11 bases lay between the germline ends. The CDR3 length is 13 residues. The CDR3 DNA sequence: TGTGCCAGCAGCGGGGACTCGGGGTACGAGCAGTACTTC. This translates into CASSGDSGYEQYF.

This clone appeared a few times. The rearrangement links TRBV5-1 to TRBJ1-1; no clear D. The V end was cut by 5 bases, the J end by 0 bases, with 8 bases between. In germline, CDR1 is SGHRS, CDR2 YFSETQ. CDR3 length: 13 amino acids. CDR3 DNA sequence: TGCGCCAGCAGATCCCAGGTGAACACTGAAGCTTTCTTT. Translation gives CASRSQVNTEAFF.